This T cell receptor (beta chain) was identified in a study of cytomegalovirus exposure and HLA in healthy donors. The PCR ran on 60 Vbeta and 13 Jbeta primers. Only in-frame clones appear in the TCRdb table, and some are missing; sequencing was by immunoSEQ multiplex PCR. Here the sample spans 100,000 to 150,000 clones, roughly 9% being singletons. The table lists this clone with a few counts. This sequence originates from a middle-aged woman in good health and CMV-seropositive. The source material was PBMCs.

The CDR3 loop is CASSLGGTRGKEKLFF. The CDR3 DNA sequence: TGTGCCAGCAGCTTAGGGGGCACTAGGGGGAAGGAAAAACTGTTTTTT. The rearrangement uses TRBV11-2 and TRBJ1-4; a possible D gene is TRBD1 (6 bases). Per the germline V gene, CDR1 is SGHAT and CDR2 is FQNNGV. The germline V and J ends were trimmed by 1 base and 8 bases, with 17 bases remaining between them. The length of the CDR3 is 16 residues.